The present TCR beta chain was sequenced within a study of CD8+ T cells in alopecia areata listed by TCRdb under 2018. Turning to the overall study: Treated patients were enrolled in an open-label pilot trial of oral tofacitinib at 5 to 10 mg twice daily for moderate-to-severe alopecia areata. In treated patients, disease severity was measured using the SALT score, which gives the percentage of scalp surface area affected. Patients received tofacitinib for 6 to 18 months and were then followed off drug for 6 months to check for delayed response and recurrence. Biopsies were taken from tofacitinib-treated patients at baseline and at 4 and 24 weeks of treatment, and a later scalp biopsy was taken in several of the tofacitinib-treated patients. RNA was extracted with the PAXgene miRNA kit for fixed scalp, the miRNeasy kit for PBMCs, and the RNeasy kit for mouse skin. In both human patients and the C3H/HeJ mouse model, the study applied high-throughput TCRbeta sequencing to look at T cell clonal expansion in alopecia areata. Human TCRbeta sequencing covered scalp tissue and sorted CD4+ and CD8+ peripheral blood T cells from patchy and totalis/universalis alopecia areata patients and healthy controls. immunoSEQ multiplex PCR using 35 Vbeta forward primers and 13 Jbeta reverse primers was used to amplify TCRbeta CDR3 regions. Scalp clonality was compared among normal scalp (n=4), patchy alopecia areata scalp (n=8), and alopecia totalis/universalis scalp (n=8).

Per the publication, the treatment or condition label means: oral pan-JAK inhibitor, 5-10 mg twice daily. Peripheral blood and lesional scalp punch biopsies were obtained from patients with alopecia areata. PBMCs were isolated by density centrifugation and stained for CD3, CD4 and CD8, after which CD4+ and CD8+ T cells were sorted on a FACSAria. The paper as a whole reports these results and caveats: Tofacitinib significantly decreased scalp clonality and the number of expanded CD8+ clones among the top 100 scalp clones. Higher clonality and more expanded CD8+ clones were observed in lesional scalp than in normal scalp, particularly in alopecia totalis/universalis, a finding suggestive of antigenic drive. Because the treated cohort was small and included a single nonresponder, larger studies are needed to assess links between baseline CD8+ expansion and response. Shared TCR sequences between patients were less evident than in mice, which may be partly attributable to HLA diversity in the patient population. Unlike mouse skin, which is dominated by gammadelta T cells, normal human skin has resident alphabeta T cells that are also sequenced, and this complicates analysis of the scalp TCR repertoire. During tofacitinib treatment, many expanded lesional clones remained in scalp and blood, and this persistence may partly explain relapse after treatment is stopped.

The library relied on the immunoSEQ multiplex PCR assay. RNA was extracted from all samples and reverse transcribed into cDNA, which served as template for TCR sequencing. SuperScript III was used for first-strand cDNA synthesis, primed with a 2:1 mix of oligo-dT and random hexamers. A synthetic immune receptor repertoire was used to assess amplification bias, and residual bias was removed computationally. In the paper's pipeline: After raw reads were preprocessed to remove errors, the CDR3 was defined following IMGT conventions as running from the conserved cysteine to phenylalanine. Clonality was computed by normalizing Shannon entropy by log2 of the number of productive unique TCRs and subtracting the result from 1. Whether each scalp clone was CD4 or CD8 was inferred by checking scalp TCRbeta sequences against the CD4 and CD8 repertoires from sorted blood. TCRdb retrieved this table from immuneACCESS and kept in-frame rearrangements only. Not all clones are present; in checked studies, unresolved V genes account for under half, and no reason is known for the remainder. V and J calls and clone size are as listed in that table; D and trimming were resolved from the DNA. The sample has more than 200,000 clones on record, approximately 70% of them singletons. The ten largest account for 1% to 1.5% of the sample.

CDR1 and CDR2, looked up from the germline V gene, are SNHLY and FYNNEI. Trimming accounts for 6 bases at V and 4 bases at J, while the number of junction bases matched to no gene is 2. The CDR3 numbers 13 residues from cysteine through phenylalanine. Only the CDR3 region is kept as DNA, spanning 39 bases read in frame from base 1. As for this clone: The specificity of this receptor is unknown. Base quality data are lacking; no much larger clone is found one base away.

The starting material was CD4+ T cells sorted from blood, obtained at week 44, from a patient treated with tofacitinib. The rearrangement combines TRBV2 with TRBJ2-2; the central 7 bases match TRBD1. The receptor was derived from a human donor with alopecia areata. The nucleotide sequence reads TGTGCCAGCAGACAGGGGCCCACCGGGGAGCTGTTTTTT. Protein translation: CASRQGPTGELFF.